These 10 T cell receptor beta chains share one sample of origin, sequenced in a study of blood T cell repertoires in COVID-19. Data came from immunoSEQ multiplex PCR; TCRdb stores just in-frame clones and leaves some out. The sample yields some 42,000 clones, about 85% seen once. The material sequenced was peripheral blood. The receptors here all came from a human donor in a cohort sampled during active COVID-19.

The J gene is TRBJ2-3, the V gene TRBV6-5, with TRBD2 matching over 9 bases. Trimming cost V 8 bases and J 1 base; bases outside gene matches: 1. Germline-derived CDR1 and CDR2 are MNHEY and SVGAGI. CDR3 length: 13 residues. The CDR3 region is CASLAGGTDTQYF. CDR3 in DNA: TGTGCCAGCTTAGCGGGGGGCACAGATACGCAGTATTTT.

J is TRBJ2-7 and V is TRBV3-1 (or the pseudogene TRBV3-2), with TRBD1 as a possible D gene (5 bases). The CDR3 covers 14 residues. V was pared by 1 base and J by 6 bases, with 13 bases between. Germline CDR1 is LGHDT and CDR2 is YNNKEL (reference sequence). As DNA, the CDR3 is TGTGCCAGCAGCCAAGTAGGGGCGCAGGCCGAGCAGTACTTC. Translated, it gives CASSQVGAQAEQYF.

The rearrangement links TRBV5-1 to TRBJ2-3; 9 nucleotides line up with TRBD2. CDR1 and CDR2 (germline): SGHRS, YFSETQ. This CDR3 is 19 amino acids long. V lost 4 bases and J lost 0; bases outside the gene matches: 15. CDR3 residues: CASSPYPGLAKSSTDTQYF. Written as DNA, the CDR3 is TGCGCCAGCAGCCCCTACCCCGGACTAGCGAAATCGAGCACAGATACGCAGTATTTT.

This chain uses TRBV30 with TRBJ1-6, with TRBD1 as a possible D gene (5 bases). Germline assignment: CDR1 GTSNPN and CDR2 SVGIG (reference sequence). V lost 5 bases and J lost 8, with 13 bases in between. This CDR3 is built from 13 residues. The CDR3 protein is CAWDQRGYSPLHF. DNA of the CDR3: TGTGCCTGGGACCAGCGGGGCTATTCACCCCTCCACTTT.

This chain links TRBV5-6 with TRBJ1-1; D is perhaps TRBD1 (5 bases). The CDR3 is made up of 13 amino acids. Germline V gene data show CDR1 as SGHDT and CDR2 as YYEEEE. Trimming removed 2 bases at V and 6 bases at J, with 11 bases between. CDR3 nucleotides: TGTGCCAGCAGCTTTCGACAGAAAGCTGAAGCTTTCTTT. Its translation is CASSFRQKAEAFF.

CDR3 coding DNA: TGTGCCAGCAGCTCCGCGGGACTCCTAAAAGAGACCCAGTACTTC. It yields the protein CASSSAGLLKETQYF. V usage is TRBV7-2 and J usage is TRBJ2-5; maybe TRBD2 (6 bases). V was trimmed by 4 bases and J by 3 bases, leaving 15 bases between them. Per the germline V gene, CDR1 is SGHTA and CDR2 is FQGNSA. The CDR3 loop spans 15 amino acids.

The chain combines TRBV9 with TRBJ1-6; 7 nucleotides line up with TRBD1. Trimming took 0 bases from V and 8 from J; bases not matched to a gene: 5. CDR1 SGDLS and CDR2 YYNGEE come from the germline V gene. This CDR3 region has 15 residues. The CDR3, as DNA: TGTGCCAGCAGCGTAGAAGGACAGGCTGATTCACCCCTCCACTTT. Translating gives CASSVEGQADSPLHF.

Concerning this clone itself: Sequence at one end of the junction differs from germline and may be a read error. The chain links TRBV4-1 to TRBJ1-4, with 8 bases lining up with TRBD1. CDR3 length: 13 amino acids. CDR1 is MGHRA, CDR2 YSYEKL, per germline. CDR3 bases: TGCGCCAGCAGCCAAGATCGGAAAGGACAGGGTCCTTTT. This gives the protein CASSQDRKGQGPF.

The chain carries TRBV2 and TRBJ1-2; TRBD1 aligns across 9 bases. The CDR3 has 14 amino acids. CDR1 SNHLY and CDR2 FYNNEI come from the germline V gene. V was pared by 6 bases and J by 3 bases, with 5 bases of the junction left unmatched. CDR3 protein: CASSNRDRDYGYTF. DNA for the CDR3: TGTGCCAGCAGCAACCGGGACAGGGACTATGGCTACACCTTC.

The V and J genes are TRBV16 and TRBJ1-3, with a weak D call TRBD1 (5 bases). The V gene's germline CDR1 is KGHSY and CDR2 FQNENV. The CDR3 totals 17 residues. The ends were cut back, 4 bases at V and 0 bases at J, with 16 bases in the middle. The CDR3 DNA follows: TGTGCCAGCAGCCCCTCCGGGGGGACGAGCTCTGGAAACACCATATATTTT. Its translation is CASSPSGGTSSGNTIYF. The full variable domain, in which reference TRBV16 and TRBJ1-3 provide the parts outside the CDR3, is GEEVAQTPKHLVRGEGQKAKLYCAPIKGHSYVFWYQQVLKNEFKFLISFQNENVFDETGMPKERFSAKCLPNSPCSLEIQATKLEDSAVYFCASSPSGGTSSGNTIYFGEGSWLTVV.